The 27 T cell receptor beta chains below were found in one sample sequenced in a study of beta chain features in type 1 diabetes. Reverse transcription of all isolated RNA meant that expressed TCRB transcripts were sequenced. The assay was immunoSEQ multiplex PCR, and TCRdb's table has in-frame clones only and misses some. The data show roughly 120,000 clones, about 40% seen once. Sequenced material: stem cell memory CD4+ T cells from blood. The receptor source for this set is a woman aged 18-29 years in good health.

This clone was seen a handful of times. For the CDR3, the DNA is TGTGCCAGCAGTGTACCCAGGGTCCAAGAGACCCAGTACTTC. It is translated as CASSVPRVQETQYF. The chain links TRBV28 to TRBJ2-5, with D perhaps matching TRBD1 (5 bases). This CDR3 contains 14 residues. Trimming shortened V by 5 bases and J by 1 base, and 11 bases separated the two germline ends. Germline V CDR1 and CDR2: MDHEN, SYDVKM.

This clone was seen only a few times. The genes are TRBV10-3 and TRBJ1-3, with a tentative D call TRBD1 (5 bases). Germline V gene data show CDR1 as ENHRY and CDR2 as SYGVKD. There are 15 residues in the CDR3. Trimming stripped 7 bases from V and 4 bases from J, with 17 bases between. CDR3 protein: CAITDPAGWGNTIYF. The CDR3 DNA reads TGTGCCATCACCGATCCGGCAGGGTGGGGAAACACCATATATTTT.

The chain carries TRBV15 and TRBJ2-1; TRBD2 agrees at 10 bases. The CDR3 sequence is 16 residues long. Germline V CDR1 and CDR2: LNHNV, YYDKDF (reference sequence). Germline trimming cut 0 bases from V and 8 bases from J; bases unmatched to any gene: 7. The CDR3 DNA reads as TGTGCCACCAGCAGAGACCTGTCTAGCGGGAGCCATGAGCAGTTCTTC. Encoded protein: CATSRDLSSGSHEQFF.

A word on this clone: Different DNA sequences within this sample yield the same CDR3. The rearrangement joins TRBV4-1 to TRBJ2-4, with 11 bases lining up with TRBD1. This CDR3 is built from 17 residues. Per germline, CDR1 MGHRA and CDR2 YSYEKL. The V segment lost 4 bases and the J segment 2 bases; nucleotides outside the gene matches: 7. The CDR3 is CASSPIGQGATKNIQYF. The CDR3 DNA reads TGCGCCAGCAGCCCCATAGGACAGGGGGCGACCAAAAACATTCAGTACTTC.

J is TRBJ1-2 and V is TRBV30, with D perhaps matching TRBD1 (6 bases). Deletions cut 4 bases from V and 5 bases from J, with 11 bases between. The CDR3 runs to 12 residues. The germline CDR1 and CDR2 sequences are GTSNPN and SVGIG (reference sequence). The CDR3 loop is CAWKGGGYGYTF. Here the CDR3 DNA reads TGTGCCTGGAAAGGGGGGGGTTATGGCTACACCTTC.

The chain has TRBV28 and TRBJ1-2; a possible D gene is TRBD1 (5 bases). The V gene lost 2 bases and the J gene lost 4 bases, with 11 bases spanning the gap. CDR1 is MDHEN and CDR2 is SYDVKM in the germline V gene. The CDR3 length is 14 residues. The CDR3 loop reads CASSLQGAPYGYTF. The CDR3 nucleotides are TGTGCCAGCAGTTTACAAGGGGCTCCCTATGGCTACACCTTC.

This chain uses TRBV30 with TRBJ1-5; D is uncertain. The CDR3 consists of 13 residues. Trimming removed 3 bases from V and 3 bases from J, with 9 bases in between. The germline V gene has CDR1 GTSNPN and CDR2 SVGIG (reference sequence). Here the CDR3 reads CAWSLDYNQPQHF. CDR3 DNA sequence: TGTGCCTGGAGCCTGGACTACAATCAGCCCCAGCATTTT.

Only a few counts were recorded for this clone. This sequence joins TRBV29-1 and TRBJ1-1, with D possibly TRBD1 on 5 matching bases. With 4 bases removed from V and 4 bases from J, the gap between germline ends came to 16 bases. CDR3 length: 14 amino acids. Germline loops: CDR1 SQVTM, CDR2 ANQGSEA. CDR3 sequence (DNA): TGCAGCGTTGTAAGCAGGGCTTATGGCACTGAAGCTTTCTTT. This sequence encodes CSVVSRAYGTEAFF.

The V gene is TRBV7-8, the J gene TRBJ2-1, with 9 bases aligning to TRBD2. This CDR3 has 17 residues. Trimming cost V 5 bases and J 7 bases; bases outside gene matches: 15. Germline CDR1 is SGHVS and CDR2 is FQNEAQ. Written as DNA, the CDR3 is TGTGCCAGCAGCCTAAATATAGGACTAGCGAGCTATAATGAGCAGTTCTTC. Protein product: CASSLNIGLASYNEQFF.

This clone was counted a few times. The CDR3 region has the DNA TGTGCCAGCAGGGGTTGGGGGCACACTGAAGCTTTCTTT. It translates to CASRGWGHTEAFF. The V gene is TRBV27, the J gene TRBJ1-1, with D tentatively TRBD1 (6 bases). Germline V CDR1 and CDR2: MNHEY, SMNVEV (reference sequence). The CDR3 is made up of 13 amino acids. The V end was cut by 6 bases, the J end by 3 bases, with 11 bases between.

In this sample, this clone turned up a few times. This chain uses TRBV18 with TRBJ2-7, with TRBD1 matching over 7 bases. The CDR3 loop spans 14 amino acids. Germline CDR1 reads KGHSH; CDR2 reads LQKENI. V lost 3 bases, J lost 5 bases, and 7 bases stayed unmatched. The CDR3 here is CASSPYRGDDEQYF. In DNA, the CDR3 is TGTGCCAGCTCACCGTACAGGGGAGACGACGAGCAGTACTTC.

The chain links TRBV5-1 to TRBJ2-7, with 9 bases aligning to TRBD1. This CDR3 is built from 14 residues. Trimming took 4 bases from V and 6 from J; bases not matched to a gene: 8. Germline CDR1 SGHRS, CDR2 YFSETQ. The CDR3 is CASSLDRGYGEQYF. The CDR3 DNA reads as TGCGCCAGCAGCCTGGACAGGGGTTATGGCGAGCAGTACTTC.

The chain couples TRBV19 to TRBJ2-1; D is undetermined. Trimming stripped 5 bases from V and 10 bases from J, with 12 bases between. The germline V gene encodes CDR1 LNHDA and CDR2 SQIVND (reference sequence). The CDR3 extends over 12 amino acids. DNA of the CDR3: TGTGCCAGTAGTCCCACTATGGAGGAGCAGTTCTTC. Protein: CASSPTMEEQFF.

The chain recombines TRBV9 with TRBJ2-2; 9 bases fit TRBD1. CDR1 is SGDLS, CDR2 YYNGEE, per germline. The CDR3 totals 16 residues. The V segment lost 4 bases and the J segment 5 bases; nucleotides outside the gene matches: 9. The CDR3 DNA reads as TGTGCCAGCAGCCCCCCGGGACAGGGTTGGACCGGGGAGCTGTTTTTT. Its protein product is CASSPPGQGWTGELFF. Filled out from reference TRBV9 and TRBJ2-2, the complete variable domain reads DSGVTQTPKHLITATGQRVTLRCSPRSGDLSVYWYQQSLDQGLQFLIQYYNGEERAKGNILERFSAQQFPDLHSELNLSSLELGDSALYFCASSPPGQGWTGELFFGEGSRLTVL.

This chain joins TRBV7-9 and TRBJ2-1; 12 bases align to TRBD2. Germline V gives CDR1 SEHNR, CDR2 FQNEAQ (reference sequence). Trimming removed 2 bases from V and 6 bases from J; junction bases left unmatched: 5. The CDR3 is made up of 16 amino acids. The CDR3 sequence is CASSLPSGRAPNEQFF. CDR3 sequence (DNA): TGTGCCAGCAGCTTACCTAGCGGGAGGGCTCCCAATGAGCAGTTCTTC.

The chain employs TRBV2 and TRBJ2-7; TRBD2 agrees at 10 bases. From germline, CDR1 is SNHLY and CDR2 FYNNEI. The CDR3 covers 14 residues. J was trimmed by 3 bases and V by 8 bases; bases with no gene match: 7. Here the CDR3 DNA reads TGTGCCAGCGATAGGACTAGCGGCGACTACGAGCAGTACTTC. Its translation: CASDRTSGDYEQYF.

Only one count was recorded for this clone. The V call is TRBV5-1, the J call TRBJ1-1, with D possibly TRBD1 on 6 matching bases. Trimming pared 5 bases from V and 6 bases from J, leaving 11 bases between. The CDR3 sequence is 12 residues long. Per germline, CDR1 SGHRS and CDR2 YFSETQ. This CDR3 reads CASSPDRPEAFF. As DNA, the CDR3 is TGCGCCAGCAGTCCGGACAGACCTGAAGCTTTCTTT.

The chain uses TRBV6-5 and TRBJ1-1; 7 bases match TRBD1. J lost 1 base, V lost 6 bases, and 8 bases had no gene match. The germline gives CDR1 MNHEY, CDR2 SVGAGI. There are 15 residues in the CDR3. Here the CDR3 DNA reads TGTGCCAGCAGACCGCGGGACAGCTGGAACACTGAAGCTTTCTTT. Residues: CASRPRDSWNTEAFF.

The V gene is TRBV9, the J gene TRBJ2-1, with D possibly being TRBD2 (5 bases). CDR1 is SGDLS, CDR2 YYNGEE, per germline. The CDR3 extends over 14 amino acids. V was clipped by 0 bases and J by 1 base, with 5 bases between them. CDR3 nucleotide sequence: TGTGCCAGCAGCGTAGCGGGATCCTACAATGAGCAGTTCTTC. It translates to CASSVAGSYNEQFF.

This clone was detected only a few times. Here the CDR3 DNA reads TGTGCCAGCTCACCGGGAGACAGGGGTGCCTACAATGAGCAGTTCTTC. This translates into CASSPGDRGAYNEQFF. The rearrangement joins TRBV18 to TRBJ2-1; TRBD1 matches 8 bases. Germline V gene sequence: CDR1 KGHSH, CDR2 LQKENI. The CDR3 covers 16 residues. J lost 2 bases, V lost 3 bases, and 6 bases had no gene match.

The chain links TRBV21-1 to TRBJ2-7; the table's D call, TRBD1, was not checked against the DNA. TRBV21-1 is shown as a pseudogene. This CDR3 region has 20 residues. The DNA of the CDR3 is TGTGCCAGCAGCAAAGAAGTCGACGAGGGGGCTACCATGCTCTCCTACGAGCAGTACTTC. Its protein product is CASSKEVDEGATMLSYEQYF.

The rearrangement joins TRBV7-2 to TRBJ2-3; possible D gene TRBD2, 6 bases. CDR1 SGHTA and CDR2 FQGNSA come from the germline V gene. The V and J ends lost 5 bases and 4 bases respectively, with 22 bases between them. The CDR3 has 17 residues. In nucleotides, the CDR3 is TGTGCCAGCAGCCAGGTTGCGGGACTCCCTGGGCCAGATACGCAGTATTTT. Residues: CASSQVAGLPGPDTQYF.

For the CDR3, the DNA is TGTGCCAGCAGCTTTATGAGGACAGGAAAGAGGGAGACCCAGTACTTC. It translates to CASSFMRTGKRETQYF. The chain links TRBV5-8 to TRBJ2-5, with 7 bases identical to TRBD1. The CDR3 covers 16 residues. Germline V lookup: CDR1 SGHTS, CDR2 YDEGEE. The V gene end was trimmed by 2 bases and the J gene end by 5 bases; junction bases not matched to a gene: 12.

Of note for this clone: Relative to the germline gene, one junction end is altered; a read error may explain this. The V and J genes are TRBV4-2 and TRBJ2-1; no reliable D call. Germline CDR1 LGHNA, CDR2 YNFKEQ. CDR3 length equals 17 residues. Here the CDR3 reads CASSQGFSSGFYDEQFF. In DNA, the CDR3 is TGTGCCAGCAGCCAAGGCTTCTCTAGTGGCTTCTACGATGAGCAGTTCTTC.

This clone has only a few counts. The chain carries TRBV25-1 and TRBJ1-5, with D tentatively TRBD1 (6 bases). Germline V lookup: CDR1 MGHDK, CDR2 SYGVNS. Trimming left V 5 bases short and J 0 bases short, with 8 bases between. The CDR3 runs 14 residues. DNA for the CDR3: TGTGCCAGCAGTCAGGGGATTAGCAATCAGCCCCAGCATTTT. Translating gives CASSQGISNQPQHF.

This clone has more than one count but fewer than ten. This rearrangement joins TRBV7-2 to TRBJ2-3, with D perhaps matching TRBD1 (5 bases). The CDR3 loop spans 14 amino acids. Germline CDR1 is SGHTA and CDR2 is FQGNSA. Trimming took off 1 base at V and 6 bases at J, with 11 bases between the two ends. The CDR3 sequence: CASSLGARVDTQYF. CDR3 sequence (DNA): TGTGCCAGCAGCTTAGGGGCCAGGGTGGATACGCAGTATTTT. The whole variable domain, remainder taken from reference TRBV7-2 and TRBJ2-3, is GAGVSQSPSNKVTEKGKDVELRCDPISGHTALYWYRQSLGQGLEFLIYFQGNSAPDKSGLPSDRFSAERTGGSVSTLTIQRTQQEDSAVYLCASSLGARVDTQYFGPGTRLTVL.

This sequence joins TRBV18 and TRBJ2-5, with a possible D match to TRBD2 (5 bases). Trimming removed 3 bases at V and 0 bases at J, with 11 bases between. The CDR3 has 15 amino acids. CDR1 is KGHSH, CDR2 LQKENI, per germline. The CDR3 DNA follows: TGTGCCAGCTCACCCCAGCGGAGCTACCAAGAGACCCAGTACTTC. Its protein product is CASSPQRSYQETQYF.